Sequencing of this T cell receptor beta chain was carried out in a study of T cells expressing NK-cell markers. Study in general: It was sorted CD3+CD56-NKG2C+, CD3+CD56+NKG2C- and CD3+CD56+NKG2C+ T cells that provided the TCR beta repertoires.

On this clonotype itself: The antigen is not known.

The CDR3 length is 14 residues. Germline loops: CDR1 LGHNA, CDR2 YSLEER. Overall study results and limits: The study found these clonotypes also leading the CD3+CD56-NKG2C+ fraction in a few donors.

As the method of synthesis, 5'RACE template switching with UMIs yielded TCR beta cDNA. TCRdb reprocessed the 5' RACE reads, keeping one entry per CDR3 protein, no DNA. Found here are 400,000 to 500,000 distinct CDR3 sequences; the top ten clones hold approximately 6.8%. The TCR was taken from a woman aged 18 to 75 in good health. The sample consisted of blood T cells: a sorted CD56 or NKG2C T cell subset, CD4+ or CD8+ T cells, or bulk PBMC T cells (not recorded which). The rearrangement joins TRBV4-3 to TRBJ2-3. CDR3 sequence reads: CASSQDLRTDTQYF.